This T cell receptor (beta chain) originates from a study of T cell repertoires in cytomegalovirus infection. Background on the study: CMV infection and matching HLA type were both indicated by public TCR beta signatures.

TCRdb reanalysed the reads using MiXCR and keeps one entry per CDR3 protein. The sample consists of about 700,000 distinct CDR3 sequences, 30% to 40% of them appearing once. Study-wide points: Cumulative public TCR beta family frequency identified CMV carriers with the relevant HLA. In two of eight donors, the top clonotype was HLA-C-restricted CMV-specific.

As to this clonotype: Its antigen is as yet unknown.

The CDR3 consists of 14 residues. Germline V gives CDR1 SGHVS, CDR2 FQNEAQ. V gave up 2 bases and J gave up 3 bases, with 11 bases separating them. The clonotype comes from a human donor in good health (CMV status not recorded). Some clones in this sample may be carry-over from other donors' samples. This material consisted of cultured PBMCs, taken from culture after CMV antigen stimulation. The V call is TRBV7-8, the J call TRBJ2-7, with D possibly matching TRBD2 (5 bases). The CDR3 coding sequence is TGTGCCAGCAGCTTAATAGGCGGGCGCTACGAGCAGTACTTC. Encoded protein: CASSLIGGRYEQYF.